This TCR beta chain came from a study of T-cell memory formation after mild COVID-19. The CDR3 contains 13 residues. Germline CDR1 is MNHEY and CDR2 is SVGEGT. Trimming left V 1 base short and J 9 bases short, with 12 bases between. TCRdb re-called the 5' RACE reads through MiXCR, storing one row per CDR3 protein. The sample carries fewer than 350,000 distinct CDR3 sequences, over 7% recorded once. This clonotype was recorded a few times. The target antigen is unknown. Regarding the study as a whole: Nothing confirmed that second-wave clones peaking on day 37 were specific for SARS-CoV-2.

Sample: PBMCs or a T cell subset sorted from them (not recorded which). The chain combines TRBV6-2 or TRBV6-3 with TRBJ1-1, with D tentatively TRBD1 (5 bases). This receptor was obtained from a young man who had mild COVID-19 (a few samples of this study predate the infection). Cell type and time point are not known. CDR3 region: CASSYYTREKAFF. In DNA form, the CDR3 reads TGTGCCAGCAGTTACTATACCAGGGAGAAAGCTTTCTTT.